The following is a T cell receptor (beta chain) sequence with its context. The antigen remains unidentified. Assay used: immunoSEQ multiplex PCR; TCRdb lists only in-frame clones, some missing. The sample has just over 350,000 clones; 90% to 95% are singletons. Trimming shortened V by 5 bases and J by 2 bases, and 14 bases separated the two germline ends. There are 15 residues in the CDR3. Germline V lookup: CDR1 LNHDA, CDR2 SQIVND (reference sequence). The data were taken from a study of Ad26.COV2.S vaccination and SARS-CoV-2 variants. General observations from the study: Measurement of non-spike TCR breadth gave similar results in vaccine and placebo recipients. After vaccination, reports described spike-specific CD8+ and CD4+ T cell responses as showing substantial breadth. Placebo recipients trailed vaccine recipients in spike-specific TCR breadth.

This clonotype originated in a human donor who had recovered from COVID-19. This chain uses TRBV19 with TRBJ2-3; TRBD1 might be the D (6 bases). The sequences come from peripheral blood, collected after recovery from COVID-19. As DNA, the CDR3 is TGTGCCAGTAGTTCCTCCGGGACAAACACAGATACGCAGTATTTT. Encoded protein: CASSSSGTNTDTQYF. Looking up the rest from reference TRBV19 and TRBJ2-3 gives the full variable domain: DGGITQSPKYLFRKEGQNVTLSCEQNLNHDAMYWYRQDPGQGLRLIYYSQIVNDFQKGDIAEGYSVSREKKESFPLTVTSAQKNPTAFYLCASSSSGTNTDTQYFGPGTRLTVL.